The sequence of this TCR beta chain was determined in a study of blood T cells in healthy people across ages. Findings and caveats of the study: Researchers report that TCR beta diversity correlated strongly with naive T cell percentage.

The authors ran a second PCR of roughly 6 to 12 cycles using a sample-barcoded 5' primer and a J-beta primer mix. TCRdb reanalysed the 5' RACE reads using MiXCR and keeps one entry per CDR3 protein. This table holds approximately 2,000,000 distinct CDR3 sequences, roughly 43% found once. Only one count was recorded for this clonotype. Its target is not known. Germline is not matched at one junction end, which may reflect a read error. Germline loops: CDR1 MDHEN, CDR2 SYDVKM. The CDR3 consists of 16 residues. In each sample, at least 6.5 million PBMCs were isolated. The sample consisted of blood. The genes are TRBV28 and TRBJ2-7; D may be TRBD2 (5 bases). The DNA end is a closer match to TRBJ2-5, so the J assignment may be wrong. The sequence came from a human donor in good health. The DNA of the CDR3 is TGTGCCGGCAGCTTACTAGGGAGTCGGCGGCAAGAGACCCAGTACTTC. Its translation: CAGSLLGSRRQETQYF.